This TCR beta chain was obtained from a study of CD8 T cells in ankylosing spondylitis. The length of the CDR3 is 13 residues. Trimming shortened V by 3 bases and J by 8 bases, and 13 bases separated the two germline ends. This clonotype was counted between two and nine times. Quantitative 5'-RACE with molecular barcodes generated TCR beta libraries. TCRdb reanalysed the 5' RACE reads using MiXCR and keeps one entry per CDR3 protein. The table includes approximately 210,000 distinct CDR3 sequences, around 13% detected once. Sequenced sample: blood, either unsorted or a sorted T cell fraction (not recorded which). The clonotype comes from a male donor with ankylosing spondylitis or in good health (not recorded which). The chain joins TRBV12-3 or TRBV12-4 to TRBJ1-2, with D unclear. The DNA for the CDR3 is TGTGCCAGCAGTTTTAGCTCCATGGTCGGCTACACCTTC. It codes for CASSFSSMVGYTF.